The rows below give T cell receptor beta chains drawn from one sample of a study of blood T cell repertoires in COVID-19. Repertoires were generated with immunoSEQ multiplex PCR, while TCRdb's copy carries only in-frame clones and drops some. The sample carries about 48,000 clones, approximately 84% recorded once. The sequencing sample was made of peripheral blood. Every receptor here comes from a woman older than 75 with COVID-19, enrolled during active disease. The CDR3 runs from the conserved cysteine through the conserved F or W. A D gene is named only where the DNA matches it firmly. The size field is filled for only some rows; it gives once, few, many or a size class.

abundance,j_gene,d_gene,v_gene,CDR3nt,CDR3aa
-,TRBJ2-1,TRBD2,TRBV2,TGTGCCAGCACTCGAAGCGGGAGCTCCTACAATGAGCAGTTCTTC,CASTRSGSSYNEQFF
few,TRBJ1-4,-,TRBV11-3,TGTGCCAGCAGCCACGGGGGAGAGAATGAAAAACTGTTTTTT,CASSHGGENEKLFF
-,TRBJ2-1,-,TRBV24-1,TGTGCCACCAGTGATTTAGCCGCAGGGTCCTACAATGAGCAGTTCTTC,CATSDLAAGSYNEQFF
-,TRBJ1-2,TRBD1,TRBV6-5,TGTGCCAGCAGAACCGGGACAGGGGGAGGCTACACCTTC,CASRTGTGGGYTF
once,TRBJ1-1,-,TRBV9,TGTGCCAGCAGCGTAGACGGCAGGGACACTGAAGCTTTCTTT,CASSVDGRDTEAFF
-,TRBJ2-7,TRBD2,TRBV6-1,TGTGCCAGCAGTGAACCGGGACTAGCGGGGACCTACGAGCAGTACTTC,CASSEPGLAGTYEQYF
-,TRBJ1-3,-,TRBV5-1,TGCGCCAGCAGCGCGGACAGTTCGGCGTCTGGAAACACCATATATTTT,CASSADSSASGNTIYF
-,TRBJ2-7,TRBD1,TRBV5-1,TGCGCCAGCAGCTTGACGGAACAGGGGTCACCGACCTACGAGCAGTACTTC,CASSLTEQGSPTYEQYF
-,TRBJ2-1,-,TRBV7-9,TGTGCCAGCAGCTTACTACAGGAGCAGGGTGAGCAGTTCTTC,CASSLLQEQGEQFF
-,TRBJ2-7,TRBD1,TRBV7-8,TGTGCCAGCAGCTCCTTAACCGGGACAGGGTCCCACGAGCAGTACTTC,CASSSLTGTGSHEQYF
few,TRBJ1-1,TRBD1,TRBV19,TGTGCCAGTAGTCTCGGACAGGGTTACACTGAAGCTTTCTTT,CASSLGQGYTEAFF
-,TRBJ1-6,TRBD1,TRBV6-4,TGTGCCACCAGGGGGACAGCGAATTCACCCCTCCACTTT,CATRGTANSPLHF
-,TRBJ1-5,-,TRBV2,TGTGCCAGCAGCCCCTTCCTTAGAACAGGGTTACAGCCCCAGCATTTT,CASSPFLRTGLQPQHF
-,TRBJ1-4,-,TRBV7-3,TGTGCCAGCAGACCCCGTCGGGGGAGGGTCCGAACTAATGAAAAACTGTTTTTT,CASRPRRGRVRTNEKLFF
-,TRBJ1-6,-,TRBV4-2,TGTGCCAGCAGCCTAACACACAGGACCCCCCTTAATTCACCCCTCCACTTT,CASSLTHRTPLNSPLHF
-,TRBJ1-1,-,TRBV6-5,TGTGCCAGCAGTTACGGGGGAGGGACTGAAGCTTTCTTT,CASSYGGGTEAFF
-,TRBJ1-2,TRBD1,TRBV5-1,TGCGCCAGCAGCACCGAGGGGGCCCGCTTCTATGGCTACACCTTC,CASSTEGARFYGYTF
-,TRBJ2-7,-,TRBV9,TGTGCCAGCAACGGGGGCTCCTACGAGCAGTACTTC,CASNGGSYEQYF
once,TRBJ2-3,TRBD2,TRBV19,TGTGCCAGCAGAGCGGGGAGGAGCACAGATACGCAGTATTTT,CASRAGRSTDTQYF
-,TRBJ1-3,TRBD1,TRBV18,TGTGCCAGCTCACCAGGAATACAGGGGAACACCATATATTTT,CASSPGIQGNTIYF
-,TRBJ1-2,-,TRBV28,TGTGCCAGCAGCCCTAACGAGGGGAGGGGATATGGCTACACCTTC,CASSPNEGRGYGYTF
-,TRBJ1-1,TRBD1,TRBV9,TGTGCCAGCAGCGGAAGACAGGGGACTCCGGAGAACACTGAAGCTTTCTTT,CASSGRQGTPENTEAFF
-,TRBJ1-2,-,TRBV27,TGTGCCAGCAGTTTAACAGCCCTTTTTAACTATGGCTACACCTTC,CASSLTALFNYGYTF
-,TRBJ2-2,TRBD1,TRBV5-1,TGCGCCAGCAGGACAGGGCGTCCCGGGGAGCTGTTTTTT,CASRTGRPGELFF
-,TRBJ2-1,-,TRBV18,TGTGCCAGCTCACCAACAGGGATCAATGAGCAGTTCTTC,CASSPTGINEQFF
-,TRBJ2-5,TRBD2,TRBV4-2,TGTGCCAGCAGCCCCCGGACTAGCGGTCAAGAGACCCAGTACTTC,CASSPRTSGQETQYF
-,TRBJ1-5,TRBD1,TRBV19,TGTGCCAGTAGGGAGGACAGGGCGGCTAATCAGCCCCAGCATTTT,CASREDRAANQPQHF
-,TRBJ2-5,-,TRBV5-1,TGCGCCAGCAGCTTGACAAGAGAGACCCAGTACTTC,CASSLTRETQYF
few,TRBJ2-1,TRBD1,TRBV6-5,TGTGCCAGCAGGAAGACAGGGATCCCCTACAATGAGCAGTTCTTC,CASRKTGIPYNEQFF
-,TRBJ2-3,TRBD2,TRBV29-1,TGCAGCGTTGATACTAGCGGGGCCAGAAATACGCAGTATTTT,CSVDTSGARNTQYF
-,TRBJ1-3,TRBD1,TRBV19,TGTGCCAGTAAGCGGACAGGGGAGGCTTTCTCTGGAAACACCATATATTTT,CASKRTGEAFSGNTIYF
-,TRBJ2-2,-,TRBV23-1,TGCGCCAGCAGTCAATCGCGGGCGGGGTTGGGCACCGGGGAGCTGTTTTTT,CASSQSRAGLGTGELFF
-,TRBJ1-1,-,TRBV16,TGTGCCAGCAGCCGCGCCGCGGGGGTGAACACTGAAGCTTTCTTT,CASSRAAGVNTEAFF
-,TRBJ1-3,-,TRBV19,TGTGCCAGTAGTATGGGCACCTCTGGAAACACCATATATTTT,CASSMGTSGNTIYF
-,TRBJ2-1,TRBD1,TRBV28,TGTGCCAGCAGTTTCGCCGGGACAGGGCCCTACAATGAGCAGTTCTTC,CASSFAGTGPYNEQFF
-,TRBJ1-1,-,TRBV6-6,TGTGCCAGCAGTTACCCGTCAGGGTCGAGGACTGAAGCTTTCTTT,CASSYPSGSRTEAFF
-,TRBJ2-2,-,TRBV18,TGTGCCAGCTCACGTAGCTTAGCGAGCACCGGGGAGCTGTTTTTT,CASSRSLASTGELFF
-,TRBJ1-6,TRBD1,TRBV7-9,TGTGCCAGCAGCCCCAGGGGGCAAGGGAGGAATTCACCCCTCCACTTT,CASSPRGQGRNSPLHF
-,TRBJ2-1,-,TRBV5-1,TGCGCCAGCAGGGGCGAACAGGCCCTTGGCCATGAGCAGTTCTTC,CASRGEQALGHEQFF
once,TRBJ1-4,-,TRBV7-9,TGTGCCAGCAGCCTGCAGGGACTTGCGACTAATGAAAAACTGTTTTTT,CASSLQGLATNEKLFF
-,TRBJ1-2,-,TRBV10-2,TGCGCCAGCAGTGCCGCGCCGGGGTACTATGGCTACACCTTC,CASSAAPGYYGYTF
-,TRBJ2-1,-,TRBV11-2,TGTGCCAGCAGCTTAGGAGCCTACAATGAGCAGTTCTTC,CASSLGAYNEQFF
-,TRBJ2-7,TRBD2,TRBV11-2,TGTGCCAGCAGCCCTAATAGCGGGTACTACGAGCAGTACTTC,CASSPNSGYYEQYF